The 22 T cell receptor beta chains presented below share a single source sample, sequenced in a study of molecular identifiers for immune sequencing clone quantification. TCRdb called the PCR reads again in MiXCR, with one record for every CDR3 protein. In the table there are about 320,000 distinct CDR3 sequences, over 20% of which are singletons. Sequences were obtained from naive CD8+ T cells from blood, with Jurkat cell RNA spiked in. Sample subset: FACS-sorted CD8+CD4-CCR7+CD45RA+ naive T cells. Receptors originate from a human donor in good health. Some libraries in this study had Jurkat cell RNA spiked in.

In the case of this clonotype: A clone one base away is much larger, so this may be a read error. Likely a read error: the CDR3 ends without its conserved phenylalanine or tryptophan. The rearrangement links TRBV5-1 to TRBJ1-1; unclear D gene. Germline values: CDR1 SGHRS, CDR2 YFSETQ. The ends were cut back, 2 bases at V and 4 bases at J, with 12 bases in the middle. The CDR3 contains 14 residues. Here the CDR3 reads CASSLWDEGTEAFL. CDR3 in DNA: TGCGCCAGCAGCTTATGGGATGAGGGCACTGAAGCTTTCCTT.

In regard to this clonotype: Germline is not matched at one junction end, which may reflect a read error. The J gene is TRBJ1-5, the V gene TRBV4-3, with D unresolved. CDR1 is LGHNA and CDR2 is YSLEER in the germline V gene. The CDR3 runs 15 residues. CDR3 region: CASSQDRGRNQTQHF. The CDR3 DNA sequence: TGCGCCAGCAGCCAAGATCGAGGGAGGAATCAGACCCAGCATTTT.

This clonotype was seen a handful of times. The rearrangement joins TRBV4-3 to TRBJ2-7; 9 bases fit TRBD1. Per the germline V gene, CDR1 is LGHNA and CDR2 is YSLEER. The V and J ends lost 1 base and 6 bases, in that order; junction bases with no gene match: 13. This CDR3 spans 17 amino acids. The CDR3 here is CASSQGMAAGTGSEQYF. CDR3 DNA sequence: TGCGCCAGCAGCCAAGGGATGGCCGCGGGGACAGGGAGCGAGCAGTACTTC.

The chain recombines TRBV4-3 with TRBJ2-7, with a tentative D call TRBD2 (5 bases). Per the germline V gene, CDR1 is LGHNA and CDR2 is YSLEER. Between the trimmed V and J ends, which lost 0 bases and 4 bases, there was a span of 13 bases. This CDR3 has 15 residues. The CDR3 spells CASSQDRTRGYEQYF. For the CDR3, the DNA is TGCGCCAGCAGCCAAGATAGGACTCGAGGTTACGAGCAGTACTTC.

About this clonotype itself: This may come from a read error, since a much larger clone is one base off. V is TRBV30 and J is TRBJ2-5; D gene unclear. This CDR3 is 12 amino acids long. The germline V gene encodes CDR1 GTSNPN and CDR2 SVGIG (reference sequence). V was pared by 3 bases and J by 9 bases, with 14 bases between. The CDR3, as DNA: TGTGCCTGGAGCCCCGTAGGATGGGCCCAGTACTTC. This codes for CAWSPVGWAQYF.

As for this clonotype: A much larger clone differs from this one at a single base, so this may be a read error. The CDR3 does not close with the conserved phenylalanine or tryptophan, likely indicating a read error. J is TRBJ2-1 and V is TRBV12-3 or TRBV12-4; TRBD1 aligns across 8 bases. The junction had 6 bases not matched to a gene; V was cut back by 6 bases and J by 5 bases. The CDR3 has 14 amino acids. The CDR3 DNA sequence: TGTGCCAGCAGCCCCGGGACAGGAGACAATGAGCAGTTCCTC. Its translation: CASSPGTGDNEQFL.

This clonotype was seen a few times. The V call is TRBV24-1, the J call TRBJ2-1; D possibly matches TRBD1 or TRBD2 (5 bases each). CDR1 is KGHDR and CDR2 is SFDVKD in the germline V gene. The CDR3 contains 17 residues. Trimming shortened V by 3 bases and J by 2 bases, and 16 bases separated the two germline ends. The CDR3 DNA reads TGTGCCACCAGTGATACCGCCGGGACGGAGCCCTACAATGAGCAGTTCTTC. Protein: CATSDTAGTEPYNEQFF.

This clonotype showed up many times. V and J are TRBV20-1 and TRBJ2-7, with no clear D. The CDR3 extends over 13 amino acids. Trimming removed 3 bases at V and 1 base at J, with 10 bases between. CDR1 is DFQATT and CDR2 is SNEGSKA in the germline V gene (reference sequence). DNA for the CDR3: TGCAGTGCTAGCGGCCAGGTGTCCTACGAGCAGTACTTC. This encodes CSASGQVSYEQYF.

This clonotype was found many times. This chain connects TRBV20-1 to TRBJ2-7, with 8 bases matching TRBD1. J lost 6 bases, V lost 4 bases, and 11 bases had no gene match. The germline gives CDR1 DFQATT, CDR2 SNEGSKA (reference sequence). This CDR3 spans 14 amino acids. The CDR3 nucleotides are TGCAGTGCTAACTCGGACAGGGAGTTTAGCGAGCAGTACTTC. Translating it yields CSANSDREFSEQYF.

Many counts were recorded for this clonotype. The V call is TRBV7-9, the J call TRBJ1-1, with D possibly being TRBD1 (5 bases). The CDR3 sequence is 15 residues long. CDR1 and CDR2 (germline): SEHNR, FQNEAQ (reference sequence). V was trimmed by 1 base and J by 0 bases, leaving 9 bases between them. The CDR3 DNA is TGTGCCAGCAGCTTAGGGCGGGGGGTGAACACTGAAGCTTTCTTT. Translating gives CASSLGRGVNTEAFF.

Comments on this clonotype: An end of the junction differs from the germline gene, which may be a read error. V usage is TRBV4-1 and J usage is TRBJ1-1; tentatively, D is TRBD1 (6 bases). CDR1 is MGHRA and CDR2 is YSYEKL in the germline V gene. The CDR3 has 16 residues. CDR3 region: CASSQAGGPGGTEASF. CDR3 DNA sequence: TGCGCCAGCAGCCAAGCTGGGGGCCCTGGAGGCACTGAAGCTTCCTTT.

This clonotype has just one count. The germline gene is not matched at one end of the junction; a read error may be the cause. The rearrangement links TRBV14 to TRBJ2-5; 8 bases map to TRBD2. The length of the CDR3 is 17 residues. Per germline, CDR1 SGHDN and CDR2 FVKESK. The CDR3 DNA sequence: TGTGCCAACAGCCAAGATCTGAGGCTAGCGGGCGCGAAGACCCAGTACTTC. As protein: CANSQDLRLAGAKTQYF.

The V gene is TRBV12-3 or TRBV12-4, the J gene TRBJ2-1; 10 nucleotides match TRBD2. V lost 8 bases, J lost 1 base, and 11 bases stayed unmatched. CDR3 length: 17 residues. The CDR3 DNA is TGTGCCAGCGACTCCCCCCTAGCGGGGGCTTCCTACAATGAGCAGTTCTTC. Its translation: CASDSPLAGASYNEQFF.

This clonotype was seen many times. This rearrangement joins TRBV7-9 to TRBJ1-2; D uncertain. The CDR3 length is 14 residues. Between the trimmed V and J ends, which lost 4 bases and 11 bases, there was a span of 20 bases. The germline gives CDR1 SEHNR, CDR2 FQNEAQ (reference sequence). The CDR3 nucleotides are TGTGCCAGCAGCTCGAATTATGGGCTCCAATTTTACACCTTC. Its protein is CASSSNYGLQFYTF.

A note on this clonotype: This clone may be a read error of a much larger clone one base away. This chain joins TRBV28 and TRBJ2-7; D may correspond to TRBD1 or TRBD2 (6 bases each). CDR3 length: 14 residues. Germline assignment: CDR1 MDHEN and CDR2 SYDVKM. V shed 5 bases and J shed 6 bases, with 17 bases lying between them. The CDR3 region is CASSTGQEGGEQYF. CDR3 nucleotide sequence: TGTGCCAGCAGTACCGGTCAGGAGGGGGGCGAGCAGTACTTC.

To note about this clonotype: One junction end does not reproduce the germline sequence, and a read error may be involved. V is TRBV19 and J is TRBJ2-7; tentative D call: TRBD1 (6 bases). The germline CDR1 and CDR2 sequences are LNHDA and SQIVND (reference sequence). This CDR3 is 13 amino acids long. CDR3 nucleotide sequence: TGTGCCAGTAGTTTGGGCAGGGGCTACGAGCAGCACTTC. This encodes CASSLGRGYEQHF.

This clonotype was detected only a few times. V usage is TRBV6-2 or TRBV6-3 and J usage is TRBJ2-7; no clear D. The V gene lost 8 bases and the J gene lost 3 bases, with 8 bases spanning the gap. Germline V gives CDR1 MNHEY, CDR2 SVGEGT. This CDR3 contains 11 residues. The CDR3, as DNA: TGTGCCAGCCGATCCAACTACGAGCAGTACTTC. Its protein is CASRSNYEQYF.

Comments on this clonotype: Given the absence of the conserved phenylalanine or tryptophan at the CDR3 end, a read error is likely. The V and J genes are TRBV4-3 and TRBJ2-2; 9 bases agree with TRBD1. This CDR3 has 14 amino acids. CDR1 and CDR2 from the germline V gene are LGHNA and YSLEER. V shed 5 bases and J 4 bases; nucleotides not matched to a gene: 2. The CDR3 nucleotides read TGCGCCAGCAGCAAGGACAGGGGCACCGGGGAGCTGTTTCTT. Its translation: CASSKDRGTGELFL.

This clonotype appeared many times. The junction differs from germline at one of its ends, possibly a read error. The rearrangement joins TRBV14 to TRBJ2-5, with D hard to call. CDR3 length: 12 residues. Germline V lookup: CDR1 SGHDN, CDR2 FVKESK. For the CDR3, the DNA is TGTGCCAGCAGCCAAGACGTCCATCTCCGGGACTTC. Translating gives CASSQDVHLRDF.

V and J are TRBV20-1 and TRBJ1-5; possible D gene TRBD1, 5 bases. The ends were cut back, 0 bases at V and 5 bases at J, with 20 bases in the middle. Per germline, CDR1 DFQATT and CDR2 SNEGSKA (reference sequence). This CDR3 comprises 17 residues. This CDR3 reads CSARDHQFQGADQPQHF. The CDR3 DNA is TGCAGTGCTAGAGATCATCAATTTCAGGGTGCCGATCAGCCCCAGCATTTT.

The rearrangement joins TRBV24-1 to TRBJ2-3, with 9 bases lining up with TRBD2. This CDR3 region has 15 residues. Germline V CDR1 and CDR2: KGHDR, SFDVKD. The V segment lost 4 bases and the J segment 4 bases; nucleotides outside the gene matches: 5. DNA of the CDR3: TGTGCCACCAGTGAAGGTAGCGGGAGTGCAGATACGCAGTATTTT. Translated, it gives CATSEGSGSADTQYF.

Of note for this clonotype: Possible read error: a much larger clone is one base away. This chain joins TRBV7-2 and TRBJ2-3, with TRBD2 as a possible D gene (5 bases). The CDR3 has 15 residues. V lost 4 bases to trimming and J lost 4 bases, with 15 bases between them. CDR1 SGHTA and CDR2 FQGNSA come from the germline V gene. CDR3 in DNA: TGTGCCAGCAGCTCCTTCGGGTATAGCGCAGATACGCAGTATTTT. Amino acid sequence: CASSSFGYSADTQYF.